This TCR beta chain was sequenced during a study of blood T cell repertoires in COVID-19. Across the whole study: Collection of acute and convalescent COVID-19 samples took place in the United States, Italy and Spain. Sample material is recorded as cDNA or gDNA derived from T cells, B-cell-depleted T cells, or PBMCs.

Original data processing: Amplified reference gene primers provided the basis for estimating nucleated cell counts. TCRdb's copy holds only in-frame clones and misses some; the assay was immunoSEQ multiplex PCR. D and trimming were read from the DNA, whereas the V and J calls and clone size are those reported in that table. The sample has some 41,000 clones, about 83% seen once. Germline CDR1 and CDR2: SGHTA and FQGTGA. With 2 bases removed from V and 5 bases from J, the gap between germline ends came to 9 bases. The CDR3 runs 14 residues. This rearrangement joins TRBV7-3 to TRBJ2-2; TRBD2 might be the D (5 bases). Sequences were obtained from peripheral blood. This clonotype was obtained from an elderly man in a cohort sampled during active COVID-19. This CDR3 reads CASSLPSRTGELFF. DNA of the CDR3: TGTGCCAGCAGCTTACCTAGCAGGACCGGGGAGCTGTTTTTT.